The entry below gives a single TCR beta chain sequence along with its context. This specimen belongs to a study of shared clonotypes between healthy human individuals. The table came from immunoSEQ multiplex PCR; TCRdb's copy has only in-frame clones and leaves some out. The data show more than 850,000 clones, 70% to 80% seen once. The germline gives CDR1 LNHDA, CDR2 SQIVND (reference sequence). Trimming removed 5 bases from V and 2 bases from J, with 16 bases in between. CDR3 length equals 16 residues. The chain employs TRBV19 and TRBJ1-5; tentative D call: TRBD1 (6 bases). The specimen was memory CD4+ T cells from PBMCs. Described subset: CD45RA-negative fraction. This receptor was taken from a man between 18 and 29 years old in good health. Some clones in this sample may be carry-over from other donors' samples. Here the CDR3 DNA reads TGTGCCAGTAGTGTAAGCCAGGGGCAGGGCAATCAGCCCCAGCATTTT. Translating it yields CASSVSQGQGNQPQHF.